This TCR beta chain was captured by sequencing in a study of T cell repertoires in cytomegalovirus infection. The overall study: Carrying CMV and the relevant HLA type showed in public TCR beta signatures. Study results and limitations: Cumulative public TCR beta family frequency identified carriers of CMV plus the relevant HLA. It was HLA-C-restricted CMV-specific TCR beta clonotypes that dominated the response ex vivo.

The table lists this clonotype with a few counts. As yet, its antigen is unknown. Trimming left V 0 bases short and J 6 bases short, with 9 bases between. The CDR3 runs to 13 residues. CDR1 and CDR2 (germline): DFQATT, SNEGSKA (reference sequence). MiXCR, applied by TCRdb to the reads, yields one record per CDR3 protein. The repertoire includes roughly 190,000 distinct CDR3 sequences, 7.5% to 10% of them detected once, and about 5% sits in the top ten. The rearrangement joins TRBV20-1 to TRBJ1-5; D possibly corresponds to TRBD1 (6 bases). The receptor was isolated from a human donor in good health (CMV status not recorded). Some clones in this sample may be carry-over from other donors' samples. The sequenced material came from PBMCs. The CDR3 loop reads CSAREGGGQPQHF. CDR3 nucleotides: TGCAGTGCTAGAGAGGGGGGCGGTCAGCCCCAGCATTTT.